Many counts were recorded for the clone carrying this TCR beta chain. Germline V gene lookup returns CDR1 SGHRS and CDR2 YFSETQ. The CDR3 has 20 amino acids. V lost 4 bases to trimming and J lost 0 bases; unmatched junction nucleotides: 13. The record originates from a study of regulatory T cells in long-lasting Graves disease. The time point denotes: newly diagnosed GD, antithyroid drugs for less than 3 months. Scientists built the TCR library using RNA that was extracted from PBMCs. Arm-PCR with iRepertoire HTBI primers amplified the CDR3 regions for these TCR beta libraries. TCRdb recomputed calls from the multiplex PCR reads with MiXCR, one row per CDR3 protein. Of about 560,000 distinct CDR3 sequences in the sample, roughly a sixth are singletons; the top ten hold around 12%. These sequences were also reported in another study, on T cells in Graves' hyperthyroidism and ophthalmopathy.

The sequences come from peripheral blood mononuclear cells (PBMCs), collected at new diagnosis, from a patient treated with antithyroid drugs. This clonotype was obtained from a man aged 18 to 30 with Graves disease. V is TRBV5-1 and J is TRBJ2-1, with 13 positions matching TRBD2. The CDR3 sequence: CASSQTSLAGGPSSYNEQFF. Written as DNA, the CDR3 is TGCGCCAGCAGCCAGACCTCACTAGCGGGAGGGCCCTCCTCCTACAATGAGCAGTTCTTC. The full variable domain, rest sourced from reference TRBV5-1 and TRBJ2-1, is KAGVTQTPRYLIKTRGQQVTLSCSPISGHRSVSWYQQTPGQGLQFLFEYFSETQRNKGNFPGRFSGRQFSNSRSEMNVSTLELGDSALYLCASSQTSLAGGPSSYNEQFFGPGTRLTVL.